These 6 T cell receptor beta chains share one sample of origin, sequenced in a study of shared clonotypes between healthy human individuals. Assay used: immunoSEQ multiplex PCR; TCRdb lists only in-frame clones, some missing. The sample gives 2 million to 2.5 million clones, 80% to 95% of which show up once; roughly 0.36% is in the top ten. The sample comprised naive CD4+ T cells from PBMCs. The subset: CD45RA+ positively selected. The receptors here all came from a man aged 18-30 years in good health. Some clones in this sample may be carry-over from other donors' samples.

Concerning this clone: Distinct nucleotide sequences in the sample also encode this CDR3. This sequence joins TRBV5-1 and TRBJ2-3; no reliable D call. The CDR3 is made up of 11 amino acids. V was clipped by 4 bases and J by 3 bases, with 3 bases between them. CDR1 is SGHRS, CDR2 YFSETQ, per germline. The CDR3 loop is CASSLTDTQYF. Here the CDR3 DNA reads TGCGCCAGCAGCCTAACAGATACGCAGTATTTT.

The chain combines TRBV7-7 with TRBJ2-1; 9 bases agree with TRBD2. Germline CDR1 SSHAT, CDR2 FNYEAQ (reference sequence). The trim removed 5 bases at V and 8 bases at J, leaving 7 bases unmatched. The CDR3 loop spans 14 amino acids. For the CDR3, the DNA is TGTGCCAGCAGCCCCGGGACTAGCATTTATGAGCAGTTCTTC. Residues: CASSPGTSIYEQFF. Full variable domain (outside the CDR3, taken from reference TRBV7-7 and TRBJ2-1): GAGVSQSPRYKVTKRGQDVTLRCDPISSHATLYWYQQALGQGPEFLTYFNYEAQPDKSGLPSDRFSAERPEGSISTLTIQRTEQRDSAMYRCASSPGTSIYEQFFGPGTRLTVL.

The CDR3, as DNA: TGTGCCAGCTCACCAGGGACAGCCACTAACTATGGCTACACCTTC. Protein sequence: CASSPGTATNYGYTF. The chain recombines TRBV18 with TRBJ1-2; 7 bases are shared with TRBD1. The CDR3 loop spans 15 amino acids. Germline V gene sequence: CDR1 KGHSH, CDR2 LQKENI. V dropped 2 bases and J dropped 0; count of bases not matched to a gene: 3.

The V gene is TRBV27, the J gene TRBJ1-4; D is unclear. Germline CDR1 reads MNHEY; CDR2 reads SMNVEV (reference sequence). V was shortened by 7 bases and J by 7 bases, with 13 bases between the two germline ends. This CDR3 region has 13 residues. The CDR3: CASTGNHGEKLFF. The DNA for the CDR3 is TGTGCCAGCACTGGGAACCATGGTGAAAAACTGTTTTTT.

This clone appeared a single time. DNA for the CDR3: TGCAGCCCCCGTGCGGCAGGGGATGAGACTAGCGGTAACAATGAGCAGTTCTTC. This sequence encodes CSPRAAGDETSGNNEQFF. This chain joins TRBV29-1 and TRBJ2-1; 9 nucleotides match TRBD2. Germline CDR1 is SQVTM and CDR2 is ANQGSEA. The CDR3 consists of 18 residues. V lost 8 bases and J lost 5; bases outside the gene matches: 22.

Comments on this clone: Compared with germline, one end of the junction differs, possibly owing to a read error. The CDR3 nucleotides read TGTACCAGCTCACCGCCTCAGCGGGACGGACCCAACACCGGGGAGCTGTTTTTT. Amino acids: CTSSPPQRDGPNTGELFF. The gene calls are TRBV18 and TRBJ2-2; 7 bases are a match to TRBD2. CDR1 and CDR2 from the germline V gene are KGHSH and LQKENI. This CDR3 has 18 amino acids.